These 10 T cell receptor beta chains came from one sample sequenced in a study of cytotoxic CD8 clonotypes in ibrutinib-treated CLL. Method: immunoSEQ multiplex PCR; TCRdb's copy keeps in-frame clones and lacks some. There are over 120,000 clones in the sample; 80% occur only once, and less than 8.5% lies in the top ten. The material sequenced was PBMCs, taken after 36 months of ibrutinib treatment. These receptors were collected from a human donor with chronic lymphocytic leukemia.

The chain joins TRBV7-9 to TRBJ1-2; tentatively, D is TRBD1 (5 bases). This CDR3 comprises 11 residues. Germline lookup yields CDR1 SEHNR and CDR2 FQNEAQ (reference sequence). In nucleotides, the CDR3 is TGTGTCAGTGCAGGGAACTATGGCTACACCTTC. Translated: CVSAGNYGYTF.

This chain connects TRBV27 to TRBJ1-6, with D uncertain. V was clipped by 6 bases and J by 3 bases, with 6 bases between them. Germline CDR1 reads MNHEY; CDR2 reads SMNVEV (reference sequence). The CDR3 loop spans 13 amino acids. CDR3: CASRGFYNSPLHF. CDR3 bases: TGTGCCAGCAGGGGTTTCTATAATTCACCCCTCCACTTT.

V gene TRBV28 combines with J gene TRBJ1-1; D is undetermined. Trimming took off 9 bases at V and 2 bases at J, with 4 bases between the two ends. The CDR3 length is 10 residues. Germline-derived CDR1 and CDR2 are MDHEN and SYDVKM. In nucleotides, the CDR3 is TGTGCCAGTCGCAACACTGAAGCTTTCTTT. Protein: CASRNTEAFF.

V usage is TRBV4-1 and J usage is TRBJ1-2; TRBD1 matches at 8 bases. The J segment lost 3 bases and the V segment lost 3 bases, leaving 6 bases of the junction unmatched. This CDR3 contains 15 residues. Per germline, CDR1 MGHRA and CDR2 YSYEKL. In nucleotides, the CDR3 is TGCGCCAGCAGCCACGTCGGACAGGGCGACTATGGCTACACCTTC. It specifies CASSHVGQGDYGYTF.

This chain links TRBV13 with TRBJ1-2; D may be TRBD1 (6 bases). The germline V and J ends were trimmed by 5 bases and 7 bases, with 14 bases remaining between them. Germline CDR1 and CDR2: PRHDT and FYEKMQ (reference sequence). This CDR3 is built from 13 residues. For the CDR3, the DNA is TGTGCCAGCAGCCTAAGGTACAGGGCTGGCTACACCTTC. This gives the protein CASSLRYRAGYTF.

The chain has TRBV20-1 and TRBJ1-2; D gene ambiguous. Trimming shortened V by 3 bases and J by 5 bases, and 7 bases separated the two germline ends. CDR3 size: 11 residues. Germline V gene data show CDR1 as DFQATT and CDR2 as SNEGSKA (reference sequence). CDR3: CSASGGYGYTF. The CDR3 DNA sequence: TGCAGTGCTAGTGGCGGATATGGCTACACCTTC.

This chain uses TRBV29-1 with TRBJ2-3; TRBD2 agrees at 11 bases. The length of the CDR3 is 14 residues. The trim removed 6 bases at V and 2 bases at J, leaving 4 bases unmatched. Germline V gives CDR1 SQVTM, CDR2 ANQGSEA. The CDR3 reads CSVAGLAVTDTQYF. CDR3 nucleotide sequence: TGCAGCGTCGCGGGACTAGCGGTCACAGATACGCAGTATTTT.

CDR3 protein: CASSLAGQSGANVLTF. The CDR3 nucleotides are TGTGCCAGCAGCTTAGCTGGACAGTCTGGGGCCAACGTCCTGACTTTC. V and J are TRBV11-2 and TRBJ2-6; perhaps TRBD1 as D (6 bases). Germline loops: CDR1 SGHAT, CDR2 FQNNGV. Between the trimmed V and J ends, which lost 1 base and 1 base, there was a span of 8 bases. The CDR3 is 16 amino acids.

This chain links TRBV10-1 with TRBJ2-2, with D perhaps matching TRBD1 (6 bases). The CDR3 sequence is 14 residues long. V was trimmed by 2 bases and J by 10 bases, leaving 14 bases between them. Looked up from germline, CDR1 is WNHNN and CDR2 is SYGVQD (reference sequence). The CDR3 region is CASSEPGHREELFF. The CDR3 DNA reads as TGCGCCAGCAGTGAGCCGGGACACCGTGAGGAGCTGTTTTTT.

This clone was detected a few times. This sequence joins TRBV14 and TRBJ1-2; D may be TRBD1 (5 bases). Between the trimmed V and J ends, which lost 3 bases and 10 bases, there was a span of 18 bases. This CDR3 is built from 14 residues. Germline V gene lookup returns CDR1 SGHDN and CDR2 FVKESK. CDR3 loop: CASSHPFGDRDYTF. The DNA of the CDR3 is TGTGCCAGCAGCCACCCCTTCGGGGACCGAGACTACACCTTC.